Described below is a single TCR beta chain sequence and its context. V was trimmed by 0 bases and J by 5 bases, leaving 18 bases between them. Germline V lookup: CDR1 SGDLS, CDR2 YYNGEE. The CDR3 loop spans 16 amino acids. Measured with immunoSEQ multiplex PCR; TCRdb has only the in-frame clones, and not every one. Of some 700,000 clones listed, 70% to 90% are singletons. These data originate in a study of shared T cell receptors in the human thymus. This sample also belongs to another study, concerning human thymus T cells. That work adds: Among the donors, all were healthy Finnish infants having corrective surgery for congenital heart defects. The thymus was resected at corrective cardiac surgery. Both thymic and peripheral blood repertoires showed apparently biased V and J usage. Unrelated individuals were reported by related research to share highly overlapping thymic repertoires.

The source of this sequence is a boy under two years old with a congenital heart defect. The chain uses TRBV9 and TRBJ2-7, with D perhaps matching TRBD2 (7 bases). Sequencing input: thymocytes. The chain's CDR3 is CASSVGYAGAPHEQYF. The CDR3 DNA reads TGTGCCAGCAGCGTAGGGTATGCGGGGGCCCCCCACGAGCAGTACTTC.